The 14 T cell receptor beta chains below come from one sample, sequenced in a study of blood T cell repertoires in COVID-19. TCRdb keeps only in-frame clones here, not all; method: immunoSEQ multiplex PCR. Of more than 85,000 clones listed, about 85% are singletons. The sample taken for sequencing was peripheral blood. These receptor sequences come from a human donor in a cohort sampled during active COVID-19.

The chain recombines TRBV28 with TRBJ1-5; 10 nucleotides align to TRBD1. The CDR3 consists of 11 residues. Germline lookup yields CDR1 MDHEN and CDR2 SYDVKM. J was trimmed by 16 bases and V by 5 bases; bases with no gene match: 5. CDR3 protein: CASSRRDRGHF. In nucleotides, the CDR3 is TGTGCCAGCAGTCGCCGGGACAGGGGCCATTTT.

V usage is TRBV6-2 or TRBV6-3 and J usage is TRBJ2-7; possible D gene TRBD2, 6 bases. This CDR3 has 14 amino acids. Germline V gives CDR1 MNHEY, CDR2 SVGEGT. V lost 6 bases and J lost 3, with 15 bases in between. The CDR3 protein is CASSGGTYVYEQYF. The CDR3 nucleotides read TGTGCCAGCAGCGGCGGGACTTATGTCTACGAGCAGTACTTC.

The genes are TRBV9 and TRBJ1-2; TRBD1 might be the D (5 bases). The germline CDR1 and CDR2 sequences are SGDLS and YYNGEE. CDR3 length: 15 amino acids. V was cut by 7 bases and J by 3 bases, with 19 bases left in between. The CDR3 sequence is CASGGDEEIDYGYTF. DNA for the CDR3: TGTGCCAGCGGGGGGGACGAGGAAATCGACTATGGCTACACCTTC.

This clone is labeled as medium-sized. The chain couples TRBV21-1 to TRBJ2-7; the D call in the table, TRBD1, was not verified against the DNA. TRBV21-1 is an annotated pseudogene. The CDR3 consists of 16 residues. The CDR3 coding sequence is TGTGCCAGCAGTTGGAGTAGGAGACAGGGTACCTACGAGCAGTACTTC. It specifies CASSWSRRQGTYEQYF.

The chain links TRBV24-1 to TRBJ1-1; D is unclear. Trimming took off 3 bases at V and 6 bases at J, with 10 bases between the two ends. The length of the CDR3 is 13 residues. The germline V gene has CDR1 KGHDR and CDR2 SFDVKD. The CDR3, as DNA: TGTGCCACCAGTGATCGTACCAGCGCTGAAGCTTTCTTT. This codes for CATSDRTSAEAFF.

The rearrangement links TRBV30 to TRBJ2-7; a weak D match, TRBD2 (5 bases). The CDR3 is 12 amino acids. V shed 0 bases and J shed 5 bases, with 8 bases lying between them. Per germline, CDR1 GTSNPN and CDR2 SVGIG (reference sequence). CDR3 in amino acids: CAWSVSGNEQYF. The CDR3 coding sequence is TGTGCCTGGAGTGTGTCGGGAAACGAGCAGTACTTC.

The gene calls are TRBV12-3 or TRBV12-4 and TRBJ1-1; no clear D gene. The germline V and J ends were trimmed by 7 bases and 3 bases, with 12 bases remaining between them. The CDR3 extends over 13 amino acids. This CDR3 reads CASTLNRDTEAFF. CDR3 bases: TGTGCCAGCACCTTAAATCGGGACACTGAAGCTTTCTTT.

V is TRBV6-2 or TRBV6-3 and J is TRBJ1-2, with TRBD1 matching 7 bases. Germline V gene data show CDR1 as MNHEY and CDR2 as SVGEGT. Losses at the gene ends were 2 bases for V and 5 bases for J; bases not matched to a gene: 11. This CDR3 contains 16 residues. The CDR3 DNA reads TGTGCCAGCAGTTACCCAAGAAGGGACAGAACTTATGGCTACACCTTC. Protein sequence: CASSYPRRDRTYGYTF.

The V call is TRBV29-1, the J call TRBJ2-1, with TRBD2 identical over 10 bases. With V trimmed by 7 bases and J by 4 bases, 13 bases remained unmatched. This CDR3 is built from 16 residues. The germline CDR1 and CDR2 sequences are SQVTM and ANQGSEA. As DNA, the CDR3 is TGCAGCGCTGGATTGGGTAGCGGGAGGATATACAATGAGCAGTTCTTC. It specifies CSAGLGSGRIYNEQFF.

The chain is built from TRBV4-3 and TRBJ1-1, with D possibly being TRBD1 (5 bases). This CDR3 spans 12 amino acids. V was cut by 2 bases and J by 11 bases, with 12 bases left in between. Germline CDR1 LGHNA, CDR2 YSLEER. The CDR3 loop reads CASSQWGRDAFF. The CDR3 DNA reads as TGCGCCAGCAGCCAATGGGGCAGGGATGCTTTCTTT.

Only a few counts were recorded for this clone. This chain links TRBV27 with TRBJ1-2; D ambiguous. The germline V gene encodes CDR1 MNHEY and CDR2 SMNVEV (reference sequence). The CDR3 has 15 residues. Trimming took 6 bases from V and 8 from J, leaving 22 bases between them. The CDR3 loop is CASSPQLSGSEGYTF. The CDR3 DNA is TGTGCCAGCAGCCCCCAGCTTTCGGGGTCGGAGGGCTACACCTTC.

The chain couples TRBV27 to TRBJ2-5, with a tentative D call TRBD1 (6 bases). This CDR3 spans 14 amino acids. Per germline, CDR1 MNHEY and CDR2 SMNVEV (reference sequence). The ends were cut back, 5 bases at V and 13 bases at J, with 23 bases in the middle. Here the CDR3 DNA reads TGTGCCAGCAGTCACAGGGACACCACAAAGGTTAGGTACTTC. Translated, it gives CASSHRDTTKVRYF.

This clone showed up just a few times. The chain links TRBV6-5 to TRBJ2-1, with TRBD1 as a possible D gene (5 bases). CDR3 length equals 15 residues. From germline, CDR1 is MNHEY and CDR2 SVGAGI. The V end lost 2 bases, the J end lost 6 bases, and 14 bases lay between the germline ends. The CDR3: CASSYGRQGVNEQFF. The CDR3 bases are TGTGCCAGCAGTTACGGTCGGCAGGGTGTCAATGAGCAGTTCTTC.

The V and J genes are TRBV28 and TRBJ2-5; 7 nucleotides line up with TRBD2. V trimming: 6 bases; J trimming: 1 base; junction bases outside the gene matches: 11. Germline assignment: CDR1 MDHEN and CDR2 SYDVKM. The CDR3 has 16 residues. CDR3 in DNA: TGTGCCAGCAGCCTCCCCACCGGGAGGCCCCAAGAGACCCAGTACTTC. Translation gives CASSLPTGRPQETQYF.